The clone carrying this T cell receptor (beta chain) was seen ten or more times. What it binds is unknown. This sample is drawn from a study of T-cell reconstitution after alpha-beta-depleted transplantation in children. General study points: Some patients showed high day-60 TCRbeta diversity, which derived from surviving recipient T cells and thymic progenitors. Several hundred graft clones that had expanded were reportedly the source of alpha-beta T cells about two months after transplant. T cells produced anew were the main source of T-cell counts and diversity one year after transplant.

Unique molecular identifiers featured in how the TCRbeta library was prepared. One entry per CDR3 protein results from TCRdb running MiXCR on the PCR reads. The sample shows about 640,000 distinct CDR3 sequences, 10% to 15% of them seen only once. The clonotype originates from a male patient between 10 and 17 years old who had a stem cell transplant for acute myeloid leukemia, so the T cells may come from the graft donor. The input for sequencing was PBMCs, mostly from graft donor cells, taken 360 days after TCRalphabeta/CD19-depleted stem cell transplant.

The CDR3 DNA is TGTGCCAGCAGCCTACACCAGCAGGGGGCGGACACCGGGGAGCTGTTTTTT. This translates into CASSLHQQGADTGELFF. The chain couples TRBV7-2 to TRBJ2-2; 8 nucleotides line up with TRBD1. J was trimmed by 3 bases and V by 5 bases; bases with no gene match: 11. Germline CDR1 SGHTA, CDR2 FQGNSA. This CDR3 has 17 amino acids.